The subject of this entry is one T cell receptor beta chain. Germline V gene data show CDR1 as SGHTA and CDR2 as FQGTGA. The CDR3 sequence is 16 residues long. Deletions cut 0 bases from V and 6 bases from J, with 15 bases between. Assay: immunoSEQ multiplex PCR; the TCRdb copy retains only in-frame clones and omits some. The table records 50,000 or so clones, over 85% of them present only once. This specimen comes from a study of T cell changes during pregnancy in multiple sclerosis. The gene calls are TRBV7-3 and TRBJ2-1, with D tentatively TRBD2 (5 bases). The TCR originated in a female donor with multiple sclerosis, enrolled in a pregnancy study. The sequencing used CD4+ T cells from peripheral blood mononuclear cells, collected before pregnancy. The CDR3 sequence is CASSLTWGAPFNEQFF. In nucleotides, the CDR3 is TGTGCCAGCAGCTTAACTTGGGGAGCGCCTTTCAATGAGCAGTTCTTC.